This TCR beta chain was obtained from a study of blood T cell repertoires in COVID-19. In the study overall: The study drew acute and convalescent COVID-19 samples from the United States, Italy and Spain. T cells, B-cell-depleted T cells, or PBMCs provided the cDNA or gDNA that served as material.

CDR3 length: 16 residues. In germline, CDR1 is SGHKS, CDR2 YYEKEE (reference sequence). The V gene end was trimmed by 4 bases and the J gene end by 4 bases; junction bases not matched to a gene: 11. Authors' processing steps: Researchers report that nucleated cell counts were estimated from reference gene primer amplification. Measured with immunoSEQ multiplex PCR; TCRdb has only the in-frame clones, and not every one. V, J and clone size are taken as reported in that table, and D and trimming were inferred from the DNA itself. The repertoire holds 200,000 to 250,000 clones, with about 85% as singletons.

The sample consisted of peripheral blood. This TCR came from a woman under 30 who had recovered from COVID-19. This chain links TRBV5-5 with TRBJ1-1; 9 bases line up with TRBD1. The CDR3 DNA is TGTGCCAGCAGCATCGACCCGGGACAGGGAGGCACTGAAGCTTTCTTT. Protein product: CASSIDPGQGGTEAFF.